The clone carrying this TCR beta chain was detected only a few times. Its antigen is unidentified. One end of the junction does not line up with germline, which may come from a read error. The record originates from a study of cytomegalovirus exposure and HLA in healthy donors. Background on the study: Clustering assigned approximately 78% of the approximately 400 genotyped donors to the Caucasian-associated ancestry cluster. Study-wide results and limits: In a later analysis, approximately 18,000 TCR beta sequences were associated with HLA alleles at 0.05 false discovery rate. With DRB1 most and HLA-C fewest, TCR association rates differed between HLA loci in a later analysis. Researchers counted roughly 160 TCR beta chains as cytomegalovirus-associated.

PCR used 60 Vbeta primers and 13 Jbeta primers. The method was immunoSEQ multiplex PCR; TCRdb's version includes in-frame clones alone and lacks a portion of them. This sample has about 97,000 clones, with more than 70% found just once. Germline V gene data show CDR1 as SGHTA and CDR2 as FQGTGA. This CDR3 has 11 residues. Sequenced: PBMCs. The TCR comes from a male donor in good health and CMV-seropositive. The V call is TRBV7-3, the J call TRBJ2-2; TRBD2 is a possible D gene (6 bases). The CDR3 DNA follows: TGTGCCAGCAGCTTAATGGGGGGGCTGTTTTTT. Its protein is CASSLMGGLFF.